This T cell receptor beta chain was sequenced for a study of identical twins. Points from the study as a whole: While abundant cord blood beta clonotypes carried fewer insertions, memory repertoires showed no such pattern.

For this clonotype: The antigen is not known.

J gave up 0 bases and V 6 bases, and 9 bases lay outside the gene matches. CDR3 length: 16 residues. Healthy Caucasians made up all donors. A universal primer site was incorporated via template switching, and the cDNA contained unique molecular identifiers. TCRdb reanalysed the 5' RACE reads using MiXCR and keeps one entry per CDR3 protein. The sample records under 800,000 distinct CDR3 sequences, about 20% being singletons. These records were also assigned to another study, of T cells expressing NK-cell markers. That source notes: Of the CD8+ T cells in a handful of donors, roughly 1.0-7.0% belonged to dominant NKG2C+ clonotypes.

The genes are TRBV12-3 or TRBV12-4 and TRBJ2-3; TRBD1 matches 7 bases. Sequenced input: PBMCs. The receptor was isolated from a woman aged 18-29 years in good health. CDR3 region: CASSSRTGPSTDTQYF. CDR3 in DNA: TGTGCCAGCAGCTCGAGGACAGGACCTAGCACAGATACGCAGTATTTT.